This TCR beta chain stems from a study of T cells after yellow fever vaccination. Study background: Those fractions that held only low numbers of cells were prepared using the SMART-Seq v4 Ultra Low Input RNA kit.

The study, taken as a whole, reports: Detected again after the booster were most primary-vaccination clones, at 95% to 98% CD4 and 80% to 90% CD8. Abundant clonotypes (contaminants from the bulk population) could be present in FACS-sorted repertoires.

TCRdb fed the 5' RACE reads into MiXCR, producing one record per CDR3 protein. The sample has a few hundred thousand distinct CDR3 sequences, about 15% seen once; the top ten hold approximately 15%. Per germline, CDR1 LGHNA and CDR2 YNFKEQ. CDR3 length equals 15 residues. Trimming removed 4 bases from V and 7 bases from J, with 19 bases in between. This clonotype has only a few counts. What it recognizes is unknown. The genes are TRBV4-2 and TRBJ2-5; maybe TRBD1 (6 bases). The specimen was PBMCs, collected around 5 days after the first yellow fever vaccination. This TCR was recovered from a man between 18 and 29 years old who received the YFV17D yellow fever vaccine. The CDR3 sequence is CASSRAGDIRGTQYF. For the CDR3, the DNA is TGTGCCAGCAGCCGAGCTGGGGACATCCGTGGGACCCAGTACTTC.